The rows below give T cell receptor beta chains drawn from one sample of a study of cytomegalovirus exposure and HLA in healthy donors. Generated by immunoSEQ multiplex PCR, the TCRdb table keeps only in-frame clones and is missing some. Of 170,000 or so clones listed, about four fifths are singletons. Sequenced input: PBMCs. These receptors all stem from a woman aged 45-60 years in good health and CMV-seropositive. Both conserved end residues are part of each CDR3. D genes are given only for firm matches. Clone size is given for some rows only: seen once, a few or many times, or a class if the clone is expanded.

D gene	clone size	CDR3 length	V gene	J gene	CDR3 protein	CDR3 DNA
NA	NA	13	TRBV7-9	TRBJ2-7	CASSPGRLGEQYF	TGTGCCAGCAGCCCAGGGAGGTTAGGCGAGCAGTACTTC
TRBD1	NA	15	TRBV18	TRBJ1-6	CASSPLDRGNSPLHF	TGTGCCAGCTCACCCTTAGACAGGGGAAATTCACCCCTCCACTTT
TRBD2	once	15	TRBV11-3	TRBJ2-7	CASSLGGGRNYEQYF	TGTGCCAGCAGCTTAGGAGGCGGGAGAAACTACGAGCAGTACTTC
TRBD1	NA	13	TRBV25-1	TRBJ1-1	CASTERTGRWAFF	TGTGCCAGCACTGAAAGGACAGGGAGGTGGGCTTTCTTT
NA	NA	17	TRBV27	TRBJ2-7	CASSLSSGHYSSYEQYF	TGTGCCAGCAGTTTATCGTCGGGACATTATAGCTCCTACGAGCAGTACTTC
NA	NA	14	TRBV19	TRBJ1-2	CATALRGTDYGYTF	TGTGCCACCGCCCTCCGGGGTACCGACTATGGCTACACCTTC
TRBD1	NA	13	TRBV28	TRBJ1-2	CASSPPGGNGYTF	TGTGCCAGCAGCCCACCAGGGGGAAATGGCTACACCTTC
NA	NA	15	TRBV7-2	TRBJ2-1	CASSLAPRTNNEQFF	TGTGCCAGCAGCTTAGCGCCCCGTACTAACAATGAGCAGTTCTTC
TRBD1	NA	14	TRBV19	TRBJ1-4	CASSKDRESEKLFF	TGTGCCAGTAGTAAGGACAGGGAAAGCGAAAAACTGTTTTTT
TRBD1	NA	13	TRBV29-1	TRBJ2-2	CSVDRVGTGELFF	TGCAGCGTGGACAGGGTAGGCACCGGGGAGCTGTTTTTT
TRBD1	NA	14	TRBV5-5	TRBJ1-1	CASLRTGGNTEAFF	TGTGCCAGTTTACGGACAGGGGGAAACACTGAAGCTTTCTTT
TRBD1	NA	15	TRBV5-1	TRBJ2-1	CASSSSGTGYNEQFF	TGCGCCAGCAGCTCATCCGGGACAGGGTACAATGAGCAGTTCTTC
NA	NA	14	TRBV6-5	TRBJ1-1	CASRFGQLNTEAFF	TGTGCCAGCAGATTTGGGCAGCTAAACACTGAAGCTTTCTTT
TRBD2	NA	15	TRBV7-7	TRBJ2-3	CASSLTSGATDTQYF	TGTGCTAGCAGCCTGACTAGCGGGGCCACAGATACGCAGTATTTT
NA	NA	14	TRBV7-9	TRBJ1-1	CASSPSGRGAEAFF	TGTGCCAGCAGCCCATCGGGGAGGGGCGCTGAAGCTTTCTTT
NA	NA	15	TRBV4-3	TRBJ2-1	CASSQSTNSYNEQFF	TGCGCCAGCAGCCAATCGACTAACTCCTACAATGAGCAGTTCTTC
NA	NA	13	TRBV7-3	TRBJ1-1	CASSSRGSTEAFF	TGTGCCAGCAGCTCCAGGGGCAGCACTGAAGCTTTCTTT
TRBD2	few	14	TRBV5-6	TRBJ2-5	CASSLLAGTETQYF	TGTGCCAGCAGCTTACTAGCGGGGACGGAGACCCAGTACTTC
TRBD1	few	14	TRBV7-2	TRBJ2-2	CASSRDSHTGELFF	TGTGCCAGCAGTCGGGACAGTCACACCGGGGAGCTGTTTTTT
NA	NA	13	TRBV28	TRBJ1-2	CASKQPANYGYTF	TGTGCCAGCAAACAGCCCGCTAACTATGGCTACACCTTC
TRBD2	few	15	TRBV7-2	TRBJ2-3	CASSFGGRLTDTQYF	TGTGCCAGCAGCTTCGGCGGGAGACTCACAGATACGCAGTATTTT
NA	NA	16	TRBV9	TRBJ1-6	CASSVEGSAGNSPLHF	TGTGCCAGCAGCGTCGAGGGGAGTGCGGGGAATTCACCCCTCCACTTT
TRBD2	NA	14	TRBV15	TRBJ2-2	CATGQRGGHGELFF	TGTGCCACCGGCCAGCGGGGGGGTCACGGGGAGCTGTTTTTT
TRBD1	NA	14	TRBV28	TRBJ1-2	CASSTGGPYYGYTF	TGTGCCAGCAGTACAGGGGGCCCATACTATGGCTACACCTTC
NA	NA	15	TRBV18	TRBJ1-5	CASSPTGSQGQPQHF	TGTGCCAGCTCACCTACAGGGTCCCAGGGTCAGCCCCAGCATTTT
TRBD1	NA	15	TRBV5-1	TRBJ2-3	CASKDGTGNTDTQYF	TGCGCCAGTAAAGACGGGACAGGAAACACAGATACGCAGTATTTT
TRBD1	NA	17	TRBV27	TRBJ2-2	CASSARYRGLVTGELFF	TGTGCCAGCAGTGCGCGATACAGGGGGCTAGTGACCGGGGAGCTGTTTTTT
TRBD1	few	17	TRBV25-1	TRBJ2-2	CASHKPGTGGYGGELFF	TGTGCCAGCCACAAACCCGGGACAGGGGGCTATGGCGGGGAGCTGTTTTTT
TRBD1	few	15	TRBV7-3	TRBJ2-3	CASSHPTGSTDTQYF	TGTGCCAGCAGCCACCCGACAGGGAGCACAGATACGCAGTATTTT
NA	few	12	TRBV27	TRBJ1-2	CASSFSGHGYTF	TGTGCCAGCAGTTTCTCAGGCCATGGCTACACCTTC
TRBD2	NA	13	TRBV7-3	TRBJ2-7	CASSLSGDYEQYF	TGTGCCAGCAGCCTTAGCGGGGACTACGAGCAGTACTTC
TRBD1	NA	15	TRBV7-8	TRBJ2-7	CASSPWDSQSYEQYF	TGTGCCAGCAGCCCCTGGGACAGCCAGTCCTACGAGCAGTACTTC
NA	NA	12	TRBV28	TRBJ1-5	CASSPPTQPQHF	TGTGCCAGCAGTCCTCCTACTCAGCCCCAGCATTTT
NA	NA	14	TRBV28	TRBJ2-6	CASSPRRGANVLTF	TGTGCCAGCAGTCCGAGGAGAGGGGCCAACGTCCTGACTTTC
TRBD2	NA	16	TRBV18	TRBJ2-3	CASSPPGLAGYDTQYF	TGTGCCAGCTCACCGCCGGGACTAGCGGGTTACGATACGCAGTATTTT
NA	NA	15	TRBV7-2	TRBJ2-7	CASSPPGRAGYEQYF	TGTGCCAGCAGCCCCCCCGGCAGGGCGGGGTACGAGCAGTACTTC
NA	few	14	TRBV7-2	TRBJ1-6	CASSLIREGSPLHF	TGTGCCAGCAGCTTAATACGGGAAGGTTCACCCCTCCACTTT
TRBD1	once	15	TRBV6-1	TRBJ1-5	CASRRDRGLNQPQHF	TGTGCCAGCAGGCGAGACAGGGGGCTGAATCAGCCCCAGCATTTT
NA	NA	15	TRBV30	TRBJ2-5	CAWTWDFSSGETQYF	TGTGCCTGGACCTGGGACTTCTCGAGCGGAGAGACCCAGTACTTC
NA	NA	14	TRBV9	TRBJ2-6	CASSVVGESNVLTF	TGTGCCAGCAGCGTAGTAGGGGAAAGCAACGTCCTGACTTTC
NA	NA	13	TRBV10-3	TRBJ2-7	CAIKGGVEYEQYF	TGTGCCATCAAGGGCGGGGTCGAATACGAGCAGTACTTC
NA	NA	15	TRBV28	TRBJ2-1	CASSQGHLSYNEQFF	TGTGCCAGCAGTCAGGGACATCTTTCCTACAATGAGCAGTTCTTC
NA	NA	14	TRBV14	TRBJ1-2	CASSQRTENYGYTF	TGTGCCAGCAGCCAACGGACAGAAAACTATGGCTACACCTTC
NA	NA	15	TRBV5-6	TRBJ2-1	CASSSRTYTGNEQFF	TGTGCCAGCAGCTCCCGAACGTACACGGGAAATGAGCAGTTCTTC
NA	once	16	TRBV5-1	TRBJ2-2	CASSLGAVVRTGELFF	TGCGCCAGCAGCTTGGGCGCCGTGGTGCGAACCGGGGAGCTGTTTTTT
TRBD1	NA	14	TRBV29-1	TRBJ1-3	CSVEVTGAGNTIYF	TGCAGCGTTGAAGTGACAGGGGCAGGAAACACCATATATTTT
NA	NA	14	TRBV5-5	TRBJ2-1	CASSLAVSDNEQFF	TGTGCCAGCAGCTTGGCCGTGAGTGACAATGAGCAGTTCTTC
NA	NA	16	TRBV14	TRBJ1-3	CASSQESPYSGNTIYF	TGTGCCAGCAGCCAAGAGTCCCCTTACTCTGGAAACACCATATATTTT
NA	few	15	TRBV19	TRBJ1-2	CASSIPSMGGNGYTF	TGTGCCAGTAGTATCCCTAGTATGGGAGGGAATGGCTACACCTTC
NA	NA	15	TRBV14	TRBJ2-7	CASSQGRRASYEQYF	TGTGCCAGCAGCCAAGGGAGGCGGGCCTCCTACGAGCAGTACTTC
TRBD1	NA	16	TRBV5-1	TRBJ1-6	CASSDREETYNSPLHF	TGCGCCAGCAGTGACAGGGAGGAAACCTATAATTCACCCCTCCACTTT
TRBD1	NA	12	TRBV27	TRBJ1-2	CASSGTGYGYTF	TGTGCCAGCAGTGGGACAGGTTATGGCTACACCTTC
NA	NA	12	TRBV7-9	TRBJ1-1	CSLEMEEAEAFF	TGTTCCCTCGAGATGGAGGAGGCTGAAGCTTTCTTT
TRBD1	NA	14	TRBV6-4	TRBJ2-1	CASSAMGQTNEQFF	TGTGCCAGCAGTGCCATGGGACAGACCAATGAGCAGTTCTTC
NA	NA	14	TRBV5-1	TRBJ1-1	CASSQAFYNTEAFF	TGCGCCAGCAGCCAAGCCTTCTATAACACTGAAGCTTTCTTT